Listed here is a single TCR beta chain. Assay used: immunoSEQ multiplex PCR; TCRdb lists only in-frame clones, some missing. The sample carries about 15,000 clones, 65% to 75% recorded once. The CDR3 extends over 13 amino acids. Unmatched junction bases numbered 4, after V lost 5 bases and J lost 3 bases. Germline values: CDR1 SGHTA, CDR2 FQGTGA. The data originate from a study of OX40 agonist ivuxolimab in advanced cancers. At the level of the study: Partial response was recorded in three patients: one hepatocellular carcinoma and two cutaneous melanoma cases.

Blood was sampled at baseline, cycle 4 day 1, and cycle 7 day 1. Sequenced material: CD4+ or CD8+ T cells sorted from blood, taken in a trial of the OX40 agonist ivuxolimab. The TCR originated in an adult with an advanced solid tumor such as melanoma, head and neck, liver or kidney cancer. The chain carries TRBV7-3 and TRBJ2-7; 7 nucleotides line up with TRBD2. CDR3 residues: CASSQWGGYEQYF. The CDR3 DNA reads TGTGCCAGCAGCCAATGGGGGGGCTACGAGCAGTACTTC.